One and the same sample provided the 15 T cell receptor beta chains below, sequenced in a study of blood T cell repertoires in COVID-19. The table came from immunoSEQ multiplex PCR; TCRdb's copy has only in-frame clones and leaves some out. Of a few hundred thousand clones detected, roughly 90% appear once; the ten largest clones hold around 0.94%. The sample taken for sequencing was PBMCs or T cells enriched from blood (not recorded which). Receptors originate from a woman in her thirties or forties who had been exposed to COVID-19.

This clone has more than one count but fewer than ten. The sample contains more than one DNA sequence encoding this CDR3. The chain uses TRBV2 and TRBJ1-5, with 8 bases identical to TRBD1. The CDR3 is made up of 13 amino acids. Germline V gene lookup returns CDR1 SNHLY and CDR2 FYNNEI. The V and J ends lost 6 bases and 4 bases, in that order; junction bases with no gene match: 2. CDR3 loop: CASRRQGNQPQHF. The DNA of the CDR3 is TGTGCCAGCAGGAGACAGGGGAATCAGCCCCAGCATTTT. The full variable domain, rest sourced from reference TRBV2 and TRBJ1-5, is EPEVTQTPSHQVTQMGQEVILRCVPISNHLYFYWYRQILGQKVEFLVSFYNNEISEKSEIFDDQFSVERPDGSNFTLKIRSTKLEDSAMYFCASRRQGNQPQHFGDGTRLSIL.

The genes are TRBV19 and TRBJ1-2; TRBD1 matches 11 bases. Germline V CDR1 and CDR2: LNHDA, SQIVND (reference sequence). Unmatched junction bases numbered 4, after V lost 3 bases and J lost 4 bases. The CDR3 has 15 residues. The CDR3, as DNA: TGTGCCAGTAGTATGGACAGGGGGCGCGCCTATGGCTACACCTTC. Translating gives CASSMDRGRAYGYTF.

The chain is built from TRBV10-2 and TRBJ2-1, with 8 positions matching TRBD2. V lost 3 bases, J lost 9 bases, and 7 bases stayed unmatched. The CDR3 is 14 residues long. Germline V gene sequence: CDR1 WSHSY, CDR2 SAAADI. CDR3: CASSDTGGQVEQFF. CDR3 nucleotides: TGCGCCAGCAGTGATACGGGGGGGCAGGTTGAGCAGTTCTTC.

The chain couples TRBV18 to TRBJ2-7; no definite D call. Germline CDR1 reads KGHSH; CDR2 reads LQKENI. V shed 6 bases and J shed 0 bases, with 15 bases lying between them. The CDR3 is made up of 15 amino acids. CDR3 bases: TGTGCCAGCTCCAATCGCGCCGTAGCCTCCTACGAGCAGTACTTC. Translated, it gives CASSNRAVASYEQYF.

The rearrangement links TRBV7-9 to TRBJ2-7; 7 nucleotides agree with TRBD1. CDR3 length equals 16 residues. Trimming at V came to 2 bases and at J to 2 bases, leaving 9 bases not matched to a gene. Germline CDR1 reads SEHNR; CDR2 reads FQNEAQ (reference sequence). The CDR3: CASSLTPQGRPYEQYF. DNA of the CDR3: TGTGCCAGCAGCTTAACCCCACAGGGGCGACCCTACGAGCAGTACTTC.

The rearrangement uses TRBV2 and TRBJ1-6; 9 bases fit TRBD1. Trimming took 6 bases from V and 5 from J; bases not matched to a gene: 5. The CDR3 covers 15 residues. Germline CDR1 SNHLY, CDR2 FYNNEI. The CDR3 region is CASRAQGANNSPLHF. The DNA of the CDR3 is TGTGCCAGCAGAGCACAGGGGGCCAATAATTCACCCCTCCACTTT.

The chain is built from TRBV2 and TRBJ2-3; TRBD1 might be the D (6 bases). Germline V gene lookup returns CDR1 SNHLY and CDR2 FYNNEI. The CDR3 is 15 residues long. V was trimmed by 7 bases and J by 2 bases, leaving 16 bases between them. CDR3 sequence: CASIPDSEPTDTQYF. DNA for the CDR3: TGTGCCAGCATTCCGGACAGCGAGCCCACAGATACGCAGTATTTT.

This chain links TRBV9 with TRBJ2-1, with D perhaps matching TRBD2 (5 bases). Trimming took 0 bases from V and 2 from J, leaving 9 bases between them. The CDR3 contains 15 residues. CDR1 and CDR2 (germline): SGDLS, YYNGEE. In DNA, the CDR3 is TGTGCCAGCAGCGTAGACGGGGAGCCCTACAATGAGCAGTTCTTC. Amino acids: CASSVDGEPYNEQFF.

V usage is TRBV27 and J usage is TRBJ1-4; 9 bases fit TRBD1. After removal of 5 bases from V and 2 bases from J, the junction contained 12 bases not matched to a gene. Germline CDR1 reads MNHEY; CDR2 reads SMNVEV (reference sequence). The CDR3 contains 18 residues. CDR3 nucleotides: TGTGCCAGCAGTCCCAAGGACAGGGGTGTTAAGACTAATGAAAAACTGTTTTTT. This gives the protein CASSPKDRGVKTNEKLFF.

The rearrangement uses TRBV3-1 (or the pseudogene TRBV3-2) and TRBJ2-1; 13 nucleotides agree with TRBD2. Germline CDR1 LGHDT, CDR2 YNNKEL (reference sequence). The CDR3 totals 20 residues. V gave up 4 bases and J gave up 6 bases; unmatched junction bases: 18. In nucleotides, the CDR3 is TGTGCCAGCAGCCGTAAACCGGGGACTAGCGGGGCGGGGCGGGGCAATGAGCAGTTCTTC. This translates into CASSRKPGTSGAGRGNEQFF.

In regard to this clone: The same CDR3 is also encoded by other DNA sequences in this sample. The genes are TRBV2 and TRBJ1-5; D may be TRBD1 (5 bases). Trimming cost V 7 bases and J 4 bases, with 8 bases left between them. The CDR3 extends over 12 amino acids. The V gene's germline CDR1 is SNHLY and CDR2 FYNNEI. As DNA, the CDR3 is TGTGCCAGCAATAGGGGAAATCAGCCCCAGCATTTT. It encodes CASNRGNQPQHF.

V and J are TRBV30 and TRBJ1-2, with D unclear. V was shortened by 0 bases and J by 4 bases, with 15 bases between the two germline ends. In germline, CDR1 is GTSNPN, CDR2 SVGIG (reference sequence). This CDR3 has 15 residues. The CDR3 here is CAWSVGGPSPYGYTF. Here the CDR3 DNA reads TGTGCCTGGAGTGTTGGTGGGCCTTCCCCCTATGGCTACACCTTC.

The chain links TRBV19 to TRBJ2-3; TRBD2 agrees at 12 bases. This CDR3 contains 15 residues. CDR1 is LNHDA, CDR2 SQIVND, per germline (reference sequence). V was pared by 1 base and J by 5 bases, with 1 base of the junction left unmatched. The CDR3 coding sequence is TGTGCCAGTAGTATAGTGACTAGCGGGAGAGATACGCAGTATTTT. Translated, it gives CASSIVTSGRDTQYF.

The gene calls are TRBV5-5 and TRBJ2-7, with 9 bases lining up with TRBD1. The length of the CDR3 is 15 residues. Looked up from germline, CDR1 is SGHKS and CDR2 is YYEKEE (reference sequence). V dropped 3 bases and J dropped 7; count of bases not matched to a gene: 11. As DNA, the CDR3 is TGTGCCAGCAGCTCCCGACAGGGGGTGTTGAGGGAGCAGTACTTC. This gives the protein CASSSRQGVLREQYF.

The gene calls are TRBV11-2 and TRBJ2-5, with a possible D match to TRBD2 (5 bases). V was trimmed by 3 bases and J by 1 base, leaving 6 bases between them. Looked up from germline, CDR1 is SGHAT and CDR2 is FQNNGV. This CDR3 is built from 13 residues. This CDR3 is CASSFGVQETQYF. The CDR3 nucleotides are TGTGCCAGCAGCTTCGGGGTCCAAGAGACCCAGTACTTC.